Described below is a single T cell receptor beta chain sequence and its context. Its antigen is undetermined. Trimming shortened V by 6 bases and J by 5 bases, and 16 bases separated the two germline ends. Germline lookup yields CDR1 KGHSH and CDR2 LQKENI. This CDR3 spans 14 amino acids. The data belong to a study of OX40 agonist ivuxolimab in advanced cancers. In the study overall: Patients received the agonistic anti-OX40 (CD134) antibody ivuxolimab. General observations from the study: Expanded clones belonging to CD8+ T cells outnumbered, on average, those of CD4+.

Sequenced by immunoSEQ multiplex PCR; TCRdb stores in-frame clones only, minus some. This repertoire shows approximately 76,000 clones, around nine tenths found once; its top ten account for about 0.8%. The material was CD4+ or CD8+ T cells sorted from blood, obtained in a trial of the OX40 agonist ivuxolimab. The sequence came from an adult with an advanced solid tumor such as melanoma, head and neck, liver or kidney cancer. This chain uses TRBV18 with TRBJ2-5, with a possible D match to TRBD1 (5 bases). CDR3 region: CASSPIGVGETQYF. CDR3 coding DNA: TGTGCCAGCTCGCCAATAGGGGTCGGCGAGACCCAGTACTTC.